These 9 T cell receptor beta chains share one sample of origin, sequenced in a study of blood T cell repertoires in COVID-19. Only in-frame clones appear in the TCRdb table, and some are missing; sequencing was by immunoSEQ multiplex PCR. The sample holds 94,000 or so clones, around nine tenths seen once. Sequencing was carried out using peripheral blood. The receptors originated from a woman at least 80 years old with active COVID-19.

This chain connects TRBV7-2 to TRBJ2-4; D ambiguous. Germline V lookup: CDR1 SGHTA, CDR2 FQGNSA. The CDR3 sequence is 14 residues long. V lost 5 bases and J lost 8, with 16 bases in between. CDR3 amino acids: CASSADGWWDIQYF. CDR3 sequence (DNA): TGTGCCAGCAGCGCCGACGGGTGGTGGGACATTCAGTACTTC.

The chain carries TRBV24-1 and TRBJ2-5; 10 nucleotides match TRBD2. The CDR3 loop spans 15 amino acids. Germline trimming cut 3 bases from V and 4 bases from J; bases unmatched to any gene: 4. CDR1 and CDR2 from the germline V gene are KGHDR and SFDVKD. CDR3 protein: CATSDPSGRAETQYF. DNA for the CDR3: TGTGCCACCAGTGATCCTAGCGGGAGAGCAGAGACCCAGTACTTC.

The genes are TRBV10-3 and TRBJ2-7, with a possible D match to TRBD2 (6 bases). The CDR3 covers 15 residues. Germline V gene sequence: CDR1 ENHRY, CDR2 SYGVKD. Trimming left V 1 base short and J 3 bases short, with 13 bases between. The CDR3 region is CAISEFPAEGYEQYF. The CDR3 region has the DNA TGTGCCATCAGTGAGTTCCCAGCGGAGGGCTACGAGCAGTACTTC.

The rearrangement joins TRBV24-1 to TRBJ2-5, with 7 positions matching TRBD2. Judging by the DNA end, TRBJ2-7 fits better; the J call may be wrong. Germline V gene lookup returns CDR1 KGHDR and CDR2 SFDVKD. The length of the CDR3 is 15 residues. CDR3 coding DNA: TGTGCCACCAGTGACCAAGCGGGGCCTCCCTACGAGCAGTACTTC. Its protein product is CATSDQAGPPYEQYF.

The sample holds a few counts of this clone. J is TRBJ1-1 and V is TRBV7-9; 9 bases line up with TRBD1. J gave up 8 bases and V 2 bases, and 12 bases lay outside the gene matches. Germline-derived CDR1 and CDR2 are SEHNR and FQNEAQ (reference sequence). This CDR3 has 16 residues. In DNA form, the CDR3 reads TGTGCCAGCAGCTTATCGGGTCGAACAGGGGGCGCCGAAGCTTTCTTT. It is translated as CASSLSGRTGGAEAFF. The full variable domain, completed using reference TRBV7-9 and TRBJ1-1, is DTGVSQNPRHKITKRGQNVTFRCDPISEHNRLYWYRQTLGQGPEFLTYFQNEAQLEKSRLLSDRFSAERPKGSFSTLEIQRTEQGDSAMYLCASSLSGRTGGAEAFFGQGTRLTVV.

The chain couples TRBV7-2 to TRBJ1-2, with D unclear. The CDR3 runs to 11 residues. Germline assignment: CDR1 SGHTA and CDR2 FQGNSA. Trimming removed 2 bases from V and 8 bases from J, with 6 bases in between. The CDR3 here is CASSLLRGYTF. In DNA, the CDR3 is TGTGCCAGCAGCTTATTGAGGGGCTACACCTTC.

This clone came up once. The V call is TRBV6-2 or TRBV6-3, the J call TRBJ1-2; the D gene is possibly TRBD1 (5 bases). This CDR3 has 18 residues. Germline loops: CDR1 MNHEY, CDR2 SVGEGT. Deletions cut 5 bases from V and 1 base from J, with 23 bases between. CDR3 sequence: CASSPNQTGRRLNYGYTF. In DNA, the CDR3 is TGTGCCAGCAGTCCCAACCAAACAGGAAGGAGACTTAACTATGGCTACACCTTC.

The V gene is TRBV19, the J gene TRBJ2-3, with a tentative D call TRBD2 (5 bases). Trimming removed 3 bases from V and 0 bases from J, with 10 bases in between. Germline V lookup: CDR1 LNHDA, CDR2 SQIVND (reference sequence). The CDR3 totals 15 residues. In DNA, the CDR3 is TGTGCCAGTAGTATTTCAGCGGCTAGCACAGATACGCAGTATTTT. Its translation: CASSISAASTDTQYF.

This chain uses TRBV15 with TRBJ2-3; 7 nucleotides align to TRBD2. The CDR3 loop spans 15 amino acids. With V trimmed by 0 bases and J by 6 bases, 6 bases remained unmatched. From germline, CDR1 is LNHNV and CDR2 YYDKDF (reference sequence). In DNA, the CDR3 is TGTGCCACCAGCAGAGAGGGGCGGGAGCGGGATACGCAGTATTTT. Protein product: CATSREGRERDTQYF.